The rows below give T cell receptor beta chains drawn from one sample of a study of blood T cell repertoires in COVID-19. Using immunoSEQ multiplex PCR, the repertoire was profiled, and TCRdb retains in-frame clones only, with some absent. The table lists more than 250,000 clones, 70% to 90% of them singletons, with under 5.5% in the top ten. Sequencing used peripheral blood. These receptors were collected from a man aged 60-69 years who had recovered from COVID-19. Both conserved end residues are part of each CDR3. Fields, in order: clone size, V gene, J gene, D gene, CDR3 DNA, CDR3 protein. The D gene is left open where the match is weak. Expanded clones are given a class, and other clones once, few, many or no size at all.

size: -; V: TRBV5-4; J: TRBJ2-2; D: TRBD2; DNA: TGTGCCAGCAGCCCAAAGACTAGCGGTCCATTCAACACCGGGGAGCTGTTTTTT; CDR3: CASSPKTSGPFNTGELFF
size: -; V: TRBV2; J: TRBJ2-7; D: TRBD2; DNA: TGTGCCAGCAGTGAGCTAGCGGGAGTCCACGAGCAGTACTTC; CDR3: CASSELAGVHEQYF
size: -; V: TRBV9; J: TRBJ1-1; D: TRBD1; DNA: TGTGCCAGCAGCGTAGGTGGGGACAGGGAGAACACTGAAGCTTTCTTT; CDR3: CASSVGGDRENTEAFF
size: -; V: TRBV3-1/TRBV3-2; J: TRBJ1-1; D: -; DNA: TGTGCCAGCAGCGACAGATTGAACACTGAAGCTTTCTTT; CDR3: CASSDRLNTEAFF
size: -; V: TRBV27; J: TRBJ1-3; D: -; DNA: TGTGCCAGCAGTTTATGGCCCAGGGACTCTGGAAACACCATATATTTT; CDR3: CASSLWPRDSGNTIYF
size: -; V: TRBV6-5; J: TRBJ2-1; D: TRBD1; DNA: TGTGCCAGCCGGGACAGCTGGTACAATGAGCAGTTCTTC; CDR3: CASRDSWYNEQFF
size: -; V: TRBV27; J: TRBJ2-7; D: -; DNA: TGTGCCAGTAGACAACAGGGTCTCACGAACGAGCAGTACTTC; CDR3: CASRQQGLTNEQYF
size: -; V: TRBV19; J: TRBJ1-2; D: TRBD1; DNA: TGTGCCAGTAGTATACCCGGGACAGGGGGAAATGGCTACACCTTC; CDR3: CASSIPGTGGNGYTF
size: -; V: TRBV28; J: TRBJ1-4; D: -; DNA: TGTGCCAGCGGGTTGGGCCCTGGAAAGGAAAAACTGTTTTTT; CDR3: CASGLGPGKEKLFF
size: -; V: TRBV5-8; J: TRBJ2-1; D: TRBD2; DNA: TGTGCCAGCAGCTATACCGGGACTAGCGGGAGGGTCTGGGGTGAGCAGTTCTTC; CDR3: CASSYTGTSGRVWGEQFF
size: few; V: TRBV6-1; J: TRBJ1-2; D: -; DNA: TGTGCCAGCAGTGAAGGAAGGACACGCTACACCTTC; CDR3: CASSEGRTRYTF
size: once; V: TRBV7-6; J: TRBJ2-5; D: -; DNA: TGTGCCAGCAGCTTAGAGACTCCCCAGTACTTC; CDR3: CASSLETPQYF
size: -; V: TRBV18; J: TRBJ1-6; D: -; DNA: TGTGCCAGCTCAGCGGCGGACTATAATTCACCCCTCCACTTT; CDR3: CASSAADYNSPLHF
size: -; V: TRBV2; J: TRBJ1-2; D: -; DNA: TGTGCCAGCAGAGGGGTGGTCGGCTACACCTTC; CDR3: CASRGVVGYTF
size: -; V: TRBV6-1; J: TRBJ1-5; D: TRBD1; DNA: TGTGCCAGCAGTGGTGGGACAGGGCGGCGCAATCAGCCCCAGCATTTT; CDR3: CASSGGTGRRNQPQHF
size: -; V: TRBV30; J: TRBJ2-5; D: -; DNA: TGTGCCTGGAGTGTTTCCAGAGGAAGGGGGGAGACCCAGTACTTC; CDR3: CAWSVSRGRGETQYF
size: -; V: TRBV4-1; J: TRBJ1-2; D: -; DNA: TGCGCCAGCAGCCAAGAGGTCTTGCAGGGGATCTATGGCTACACCTTC; CDR3: CASSQEVLQGIYGYTF
size: -; V: TRBV18; J: TRBJ2-5; D: -; DNA: TGTGCCAGCTCACCACCTGACAGCCCCCGAGAGACCCAGTACTTC; CDR3: CASSPPDSPRETQYF
size: -; V: TRBV7-2; J: TRBJ1-4; D: TRBD1; DNA: TGTGCCAGCAGCTGGACAGGGGCGCGGGAAAAACTGTTTTTT; CDR3: CASSWTGAREKLFF
size: -; V: TRBV18; J: TRBJ2-3; D: TRBD1; DNA: TGTGCCAGCTCACTAGACAGGGCCGCCCAGACGGATACGCAGTATTTT; CDR3: CASSLDRAAQTDTQYF
size: -; V: TRBV14; J: TRBJ2-2; D: TRBD1; DNA: TGTGCCAGCAGCCAAGTCCTAGGGACAGGGGTTACCGGGGAGCTGTTTTTT; CDR3: CASSQVLGTGVTGELFF
size: -; V: TRBV28; J: TRBJ2-7; D: -; DNA: TGTGCCAGCAGAGCCACGCTTGCGGAGCAGTACTTC; CDR3: CASRATLAEQYF
size: -; V: TRBV14; J: TRBJ1-6; D: TRBD1; DNA: TGTGCCAGCAGCCAAGCCGGTTGGGCAGGGGGTAATTCACCCCTCCACTTT; CDR3: CASSQAGWAGGNSPLHF